These 8 T cell receptor beta chains were all obtained from the same sample, sequenced in a study of T cell repertoires in cytomegalovirus infection. TCRdb itself ran the reads through MiXCR, one entry per CDR3 protein. The sample yields about 920,000 distinct CDR3 sequences, more than 25% seen once. These TCRs are of unknown antigen specificity. Sequences were derived from cultured CD8+ T cells from PBMCs, sampled from culture after CMV antigen stimulation. The receptors were gathered from a human donor in good health (CMV status not recorded). Some clones in this sample may be carry-over from other donors' samples.

The V gene is TRBV14, the J gene TRBJ1-1; 7 nucleotides align to TRBD1. From germline, CDR1 is SGHDN and CDR2 FVKESK. The CDR3 totals 15 residues. The V gene end was trimmed by 6 bases and the J gene end by 3 bases; junction bases not matched to a gene: 10. In DNA, the CDR3 is TGTGCCAGCAGGGCAGGGGGGCCCAAGGACACTGAAGCTTTCTTT. Its translation: CASRAGGPKDTEAFF. Together with reference TRBV14 and TRBJ1-1, the CDR3 gives the full variable domain: EAGVTQFPSHSVIEKGQTVTLRCDPISGHDNLYWYRRVMGKEIKFLLHFVKESKQDESGMPNNRFLAERTGGTYSTLKVQPAELEDSGVYFCASRAGGPKDTEAFFGQGTRLTVV.

The chain couples TRBV6-1 to TRBJ2-7, with D unclear. V dropped 3 bases and J dropped 2 bases, with 11 bases sitting between them. The length of the CDR3 is 14 residues. The germline V gene has CDR1 MNHNS and CDR2 SASEGT. CDR3 region: CASSETHLPYEQYF. The CDR3 bases are TGTGCCAGCAGTGAGACACACCTCCCCTACGAGCAGTACTTC.

CDR3 DNA: TGTGCCAGCACAGGGCCCAGCTCCTACAATGAGCAGTTCTTC. Residues: CASTGPSSYNEQFF. The chain combines TRBV25-1 with TRBJ2-1; D might be TRBD1 (5 bases). V was trimmed by 7 bases and J by 0 bases, leaving 10 bases between them. This CDR3 comprises 14 residues. Germline loops: CDR1 MGHDK, CDR2 SYGVNS.

The chain combines TRBV10-3 with TRBJ2-1, with TRBD2 identical over 12 bases. Germline CDR1 reads ENHRY; CDR2 reads SYGVKD. CDR3 length: 17 amino acids. Trimming cost V 6 bases and J 3 bases; bases outside gene matches: 9. The CDR3 sequence is CAIRTSGGPKLYNEQFF. CDR3 nucleotide sequence: TGTGCCATCAGAACTAGCGGGGGGCCGAAGCTCTACAATGAGCAGTTCTTC.

This clonotype was counted between two and nine times. The genes are TRBV6-1 and TRBJ1-5; D might be TRBD1 (6 bases). Germline CDR1 and CDR2: MNHNS and SASEGT. Trimming stripped 5 bases from V and 0 bases from J, with 17 bases between. The CDR3 spans 17 residues. Here the CDR3 DNA reads TGTGCCAGCAGTATGACAGGTGGGGACTATAGCAATCAGCCCCAGCATTTT. Translation: CASSMTGGDYSNQPQHF.

This clonotype was counted many times. J is TRBJ2-5 and V is TRBV2; possibly TRBD2 for D (8 bases). The germline V gene encodes CDR1 SNHLY and CDR2 FYNNEI. Trimming took off 5 bases at V and 4 bases at J, with 17 bases between the two ends. CDR3 length equals 15 residues. The CDR3 sequence is CASSTLADRLETQYF. CDR3 coding DNA: TGTGCCAGCAGTACACTAGCGGACAGGTTAGAGACCCAGTACTTC.

This clonotype appeared a few times. The V gene is TRBV7-9, the J gene TRBJ2-1; 8 bases map to TRBD1. The V gene end was trimmed by 4 bases and the J gene end by 12 bases; junction bases not matched to a gene: 14. Germline CDR1 reads SEHNR; CDR2 reads FQNEAQ (reference sequence). The CDR3 covers 15 residues. The chain's CDR3 is CASSWGTGVTMMQFF. As DNA, the CDR3 is TGTGCCAGCAGCTGGGGGACAGGTGTAACAATGATGCAGTTCTTC.

The chain links TRBV4-1 to TRBJ2-7, with a weak D call TRBD1 (6 bases). The CDR3 sequence is 13 residues long. Germline V CDR1 and CDR2: MGHRA, YSYEKL. Trimming took 1 base from V and 7 from J, leaving 11 bases between them. This CDR3 is CASSQAWTDEQYF. CDR3 DNA sequence: TGCGCCAGCAGCCAAGCTTGGACAGATGAGCAGTACTTC.